This T cell receptor beta chain is from a study of regulatory T cells in long-lasting Graves disease. This CDR3 has 17 amino acids. Germline-derived CDR1 and CDR2 are DFQATT and SNEGSKA (reference sequence). V lost 6 bases to trimming and J lost 3 bases, with 27 bases between them. Time point reported: persistent/refractory GD, antithyroid drugs over 5 years with positive TRAb. The TCR library used RNA extracted from PBMCs. Sequencing libraries for TCR beta were prepared with iRepertoire HTBI primers and Arm-PCR of CDR3 regions. TCRdb reprocessed the multiplex PCR reads with MiXCR, giving one entry per CDR3 protein. Here the sample spans 650,000 to 700,000 distinct CDR3 sequences, 30% being singletons.

The origin of this receptor is a female donor with Graves disease. The starting material was peripheral blood mononuclear cells (PBMCs), obtained when the disease was refractory, from a patient treated with antithyroid drugs. J is TRBJ2-7 and V is TRBV20-1; possible D gene TRBD1, 5 bases. In DNA form, the CDR3 reads TGCAGTGCCCCCCCCTTTACAACACTGGACGGACACTACGAGCAGTACTTC. Protein sequence: CSAPPFTTLDGHYEQYF.